Sequencing of this TCR beta chain was carried out in a study of beta chain features in type 1 diabetes. This clone has just a few counts. Its antigen is currently unknown. V dropped 7 bases and J dropped 0 bases, with 12 bases sitting between them. Germline V CDR1 and CDR2: SQVTM, ANQGSEA. This CDR3 spans 13 amino acids. Sorting gave populations that all exceeded 95% purity. The sequenced template was cDNA made from the entire isolated RNA. Sequencing used immunoSEQ multiplex PCR; TCRdb keeps in-frame clones, though not all of them. This table has around 160,000 clones, about 9% appearing once. General study findings and limits: Patients with Type 1 diabetes showed moderately but significantly shorter TCRB CDR3s in all four CD4+ subsets.

Sequencing was performed on central memory CD4+ T cells from blood. The TCR sequence derives from a woman aged 30 to 39 with type 1 diabetes. This chain links TRBV29-1 with TRBJ1-1, with D perhaps TRBD1 (5 bases). CDR3 amino acids: CSAAGLLNTEAFF. The CDR3 DNA is TGCAGCGCGGCGGGACTCTTGAACACTGAAGCTTTCTTT.